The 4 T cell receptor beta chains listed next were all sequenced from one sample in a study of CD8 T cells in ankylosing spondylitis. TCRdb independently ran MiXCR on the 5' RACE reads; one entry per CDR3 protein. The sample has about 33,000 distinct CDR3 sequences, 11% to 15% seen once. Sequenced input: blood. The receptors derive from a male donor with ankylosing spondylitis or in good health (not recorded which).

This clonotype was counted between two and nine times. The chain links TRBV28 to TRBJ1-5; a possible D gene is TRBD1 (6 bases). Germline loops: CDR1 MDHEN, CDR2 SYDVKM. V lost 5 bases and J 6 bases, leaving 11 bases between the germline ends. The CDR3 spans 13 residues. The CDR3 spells CASSPDSSQPQHF. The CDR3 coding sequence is TGTGCCAGCAGTCCGGACAGTAGTCAGCCCCAGCATTTT.

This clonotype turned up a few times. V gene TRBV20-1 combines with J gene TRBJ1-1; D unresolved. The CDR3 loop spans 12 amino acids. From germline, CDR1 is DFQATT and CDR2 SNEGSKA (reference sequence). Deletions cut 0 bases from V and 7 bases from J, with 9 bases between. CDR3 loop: CSARDLKVEAFF. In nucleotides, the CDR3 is TGCAGTGCTAGAGATCTAAAAGTTGAAGCTTTCTTT.

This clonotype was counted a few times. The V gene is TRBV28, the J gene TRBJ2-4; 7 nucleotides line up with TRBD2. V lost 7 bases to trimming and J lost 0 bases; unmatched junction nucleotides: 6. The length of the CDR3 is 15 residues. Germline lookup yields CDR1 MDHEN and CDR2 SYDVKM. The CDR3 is CASTPWGGAKNIQYF. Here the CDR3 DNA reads TGTGCCAGCACCCCTTGGGGGGGAGCCAAAAACATTCAGTACTTC.

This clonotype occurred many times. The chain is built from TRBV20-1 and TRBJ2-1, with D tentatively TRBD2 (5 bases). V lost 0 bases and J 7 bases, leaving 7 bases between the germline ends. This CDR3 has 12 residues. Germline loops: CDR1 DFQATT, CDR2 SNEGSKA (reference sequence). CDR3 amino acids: CSARDLANEQFF. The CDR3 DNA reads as TGCAGTGCTAGAGATTTAGCGAATGAGCAGTTCTTC.